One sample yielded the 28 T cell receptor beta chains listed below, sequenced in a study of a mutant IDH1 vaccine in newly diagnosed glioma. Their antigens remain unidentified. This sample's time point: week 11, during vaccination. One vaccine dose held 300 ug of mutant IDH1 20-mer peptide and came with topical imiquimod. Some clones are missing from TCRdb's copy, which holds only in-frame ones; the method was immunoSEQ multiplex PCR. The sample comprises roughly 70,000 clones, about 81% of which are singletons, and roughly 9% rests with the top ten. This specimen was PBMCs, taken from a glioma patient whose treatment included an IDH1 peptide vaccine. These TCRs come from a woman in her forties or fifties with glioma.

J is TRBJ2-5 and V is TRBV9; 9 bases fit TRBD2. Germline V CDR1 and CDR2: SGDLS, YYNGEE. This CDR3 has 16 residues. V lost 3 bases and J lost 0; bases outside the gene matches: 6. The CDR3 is CASSGTSGQYQETQYF. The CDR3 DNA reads TGTGCCAGCAGCGGAACTAGCGGGCAGTACCAAGAGACCCAGTACTTC.

DNA for the CDR3: TGTGCCAGCAGCTCTCGACAGGGGGCTGACTACAATGAGCAGTTCTTC. This gives the protein CASSSRQGADYNEQFF. The genes are TRBV7-9 and TRBJ2-1; 10 bases line up with TRBD1. V lost 4 bases, J lost 3 bases, and 6 bases stayed unmatched. This CDR3 is built from 16 residues. Germline V gives CDR1 SEHNR, CDR2 FQNEAQ (reference sequence).

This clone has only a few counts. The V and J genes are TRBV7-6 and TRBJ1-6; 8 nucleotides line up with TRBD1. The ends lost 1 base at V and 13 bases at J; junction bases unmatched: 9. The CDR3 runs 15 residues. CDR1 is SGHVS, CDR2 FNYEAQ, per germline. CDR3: CASSLGQGPPDPLHF. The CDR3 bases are TGTGCCAGCAGCTTAGGACAGGGGCCCCCGGATCCCCTCCACTTT.

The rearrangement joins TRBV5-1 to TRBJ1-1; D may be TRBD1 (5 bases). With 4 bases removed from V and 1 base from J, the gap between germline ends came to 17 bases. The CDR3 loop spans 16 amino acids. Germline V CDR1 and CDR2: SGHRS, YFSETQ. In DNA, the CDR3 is TGCGCCAGCAGCCCGACGGGGCGAGCCCCGAACACTGAAGCTTTCTTT. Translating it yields CASSPTGRAPNTEAFF.

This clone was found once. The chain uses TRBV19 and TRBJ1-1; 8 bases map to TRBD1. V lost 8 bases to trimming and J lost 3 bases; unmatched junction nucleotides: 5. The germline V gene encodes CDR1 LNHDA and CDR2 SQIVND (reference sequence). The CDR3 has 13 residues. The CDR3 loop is CASGLQGDTEAFF. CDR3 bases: TGTGCCAGTGGACTACAGGGGGACACTGAAGCTTTCTTT.

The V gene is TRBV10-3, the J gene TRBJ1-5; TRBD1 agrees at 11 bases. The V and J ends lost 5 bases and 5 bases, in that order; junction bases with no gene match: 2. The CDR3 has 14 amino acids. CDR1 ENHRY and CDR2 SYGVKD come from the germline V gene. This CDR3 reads CAISPGQGDQPQHF. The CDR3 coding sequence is TGTGCCATCAGTCCGGGACAGGGGGATCAGCCCCAGCATTTT.

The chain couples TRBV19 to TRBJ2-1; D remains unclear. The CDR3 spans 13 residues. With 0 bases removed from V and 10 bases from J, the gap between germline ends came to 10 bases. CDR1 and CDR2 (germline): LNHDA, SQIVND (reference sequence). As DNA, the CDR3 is TGTGCCAGTAGTATAGATGGGCCAAGGGAGCAGTTCTTC. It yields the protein CASSIDGPREQFF.

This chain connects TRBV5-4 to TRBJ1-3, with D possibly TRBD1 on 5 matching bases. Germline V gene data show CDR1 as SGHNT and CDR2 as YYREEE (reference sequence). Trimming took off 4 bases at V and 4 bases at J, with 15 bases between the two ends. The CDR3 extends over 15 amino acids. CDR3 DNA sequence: TGTGCCAGCAGCCGGCAGGGTAGGCGGGGAAACACCATATATTTT. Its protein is CASSRQGRRGNTIYF.

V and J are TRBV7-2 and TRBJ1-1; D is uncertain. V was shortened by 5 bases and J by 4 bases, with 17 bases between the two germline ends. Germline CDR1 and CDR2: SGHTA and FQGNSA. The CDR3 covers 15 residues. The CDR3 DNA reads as TGTGCCAGCAGCCCCTCGGAATGGGGTAGCACTGAAGCTTTCTTT. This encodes CASSPSEWGSTEAFF.

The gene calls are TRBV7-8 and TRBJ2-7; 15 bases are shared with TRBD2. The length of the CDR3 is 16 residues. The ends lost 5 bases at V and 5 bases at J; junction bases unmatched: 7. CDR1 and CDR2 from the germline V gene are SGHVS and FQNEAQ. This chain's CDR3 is CASSPPGLAGGNEQYF. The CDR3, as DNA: TGTGCCAGCAGCCCACCGGGACTAGCGGGGGGCAACGAGCAGTACTTC.

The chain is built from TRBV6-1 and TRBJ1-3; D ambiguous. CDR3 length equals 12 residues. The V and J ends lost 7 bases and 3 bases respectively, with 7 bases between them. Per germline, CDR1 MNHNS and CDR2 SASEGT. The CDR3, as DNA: TGTGCCAGCACGGGCGGTGGAAACACCATATATTTT. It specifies CASTGGGNTIYF.

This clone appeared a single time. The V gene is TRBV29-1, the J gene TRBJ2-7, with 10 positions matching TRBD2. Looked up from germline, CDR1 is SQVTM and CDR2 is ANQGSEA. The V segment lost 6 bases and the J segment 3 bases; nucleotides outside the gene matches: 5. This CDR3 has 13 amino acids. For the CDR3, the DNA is TGCAGCGTGGATAGCGGGGGGAACTACGAGCAGTACTTC. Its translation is CSVDSGGNYEQYF.

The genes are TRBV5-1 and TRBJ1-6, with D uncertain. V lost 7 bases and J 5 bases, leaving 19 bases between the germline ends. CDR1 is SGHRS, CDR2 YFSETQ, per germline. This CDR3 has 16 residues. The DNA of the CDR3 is TGCGCCAGCGGCCCTCTAGGTCTAAATGATAATTCACCCCTCCACTTT. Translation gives CASGPLGLNDNSPLHF.

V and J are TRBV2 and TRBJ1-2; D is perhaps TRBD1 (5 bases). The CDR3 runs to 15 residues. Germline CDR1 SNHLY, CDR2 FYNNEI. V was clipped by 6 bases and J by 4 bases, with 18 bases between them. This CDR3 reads CASRGGGRLSYGYTF. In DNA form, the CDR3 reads TGTGCCAGCAGGGGGGGAGGGAGGCTGAGCTATGGCTACACCTTC.

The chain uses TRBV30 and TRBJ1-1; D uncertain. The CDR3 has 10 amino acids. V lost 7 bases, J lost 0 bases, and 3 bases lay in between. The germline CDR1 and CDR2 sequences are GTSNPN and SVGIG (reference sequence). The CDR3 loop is CALVNTEAFF. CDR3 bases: TGTGCCTTGGTGAACACTGAAGCTTTCTTT.

The CDR3 DNA follows: TGTGCCAGTAGTTTGATTAATTCACCCCTCCACTTT. Its protein is CASSLINSPLHF. The chain links TRBV19 to TRBJ1-6; D gene unclear. CDR3 length: 12 residues. Germline loops: CDR1 LNHDA, CDR2 SQIVND (reference sequence). V shed 5 bases and J shed 6 bases, with 5 bases lying between them.

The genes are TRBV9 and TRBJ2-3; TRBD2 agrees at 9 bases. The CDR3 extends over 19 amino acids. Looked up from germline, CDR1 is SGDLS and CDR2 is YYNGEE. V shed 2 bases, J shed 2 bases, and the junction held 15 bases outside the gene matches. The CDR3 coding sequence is TGTGCCAGCAGCGTCCGGGCGGCTAGCGGGGCTCGATACACAGATACGCAGTATTTT. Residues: CASSVRAASGARYTDTQYF.

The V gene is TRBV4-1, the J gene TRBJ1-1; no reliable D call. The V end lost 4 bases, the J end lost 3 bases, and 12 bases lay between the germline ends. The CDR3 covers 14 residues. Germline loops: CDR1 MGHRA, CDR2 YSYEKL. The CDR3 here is CASSRRGGYTEAFF. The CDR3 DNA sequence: TGCGCCAGCAGCCGGCGGGGAGGTTACACTGAAGCTTTCTTT.

CDR3 DNA sequence: TGTGCCTGGAGTACGGGGGGTGATCAGCCCCAGCATTTT. Encoded protein: CAWSTGGDQPQHF. V is TRBV30 and J is TRBJ1-5; maybe TRBD1 (5 bases). V was shortened by 2 bases and J by 5 bases, with 10 bases between the two germline ends. Germline lookup yields CDR1 GTSNPN and CDR2 SVGIG (reference sequence). This CDR3 is 13 amino acids long. Full variable domain (remainder filled in from reference TRBV30 and TRBJ1-5): SQTIHQWPATLVQPVGSPLSLECTVEGTSNPNLYWYRQAAGRGLQLLFYSVGIGQISSEVPQNLSASRPQDRQFILSSKKLLLSDSGFYLCAWSTGGDQPQHFGDGTRLSIL.

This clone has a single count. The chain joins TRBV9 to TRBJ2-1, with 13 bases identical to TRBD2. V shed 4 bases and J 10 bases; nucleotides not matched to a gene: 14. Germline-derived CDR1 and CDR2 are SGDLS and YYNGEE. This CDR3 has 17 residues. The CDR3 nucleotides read TGTGCCAGCAGCTTTAGACCCACTAGCGGGGGGGCCAGGGAGCAGTTCTTC. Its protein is CASSFRPTSGGAREQFF.

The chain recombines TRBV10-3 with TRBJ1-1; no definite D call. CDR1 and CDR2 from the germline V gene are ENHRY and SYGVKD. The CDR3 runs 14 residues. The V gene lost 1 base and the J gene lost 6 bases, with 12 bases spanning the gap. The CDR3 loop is CAISELGTRAEAFF. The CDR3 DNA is TGTGCCATCAGTGAGTTAGGCACGAGGGCTGAAGCTTTCTTT.

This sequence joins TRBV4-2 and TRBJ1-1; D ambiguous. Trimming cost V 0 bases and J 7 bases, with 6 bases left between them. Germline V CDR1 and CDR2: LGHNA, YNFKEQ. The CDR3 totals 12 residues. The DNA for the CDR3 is TGTGCCAGCAGCCAAGAGGGATTTGAAGCTTTCTTT. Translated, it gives CASSQEGFEAFF.

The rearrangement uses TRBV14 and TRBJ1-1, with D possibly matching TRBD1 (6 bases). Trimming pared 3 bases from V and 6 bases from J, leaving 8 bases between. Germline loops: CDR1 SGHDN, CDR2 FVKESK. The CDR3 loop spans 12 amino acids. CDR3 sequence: CASSHYRAEAFF. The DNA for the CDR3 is TGTGCCAGCAGCCACTACAGGGCTGAAGCTTTCTTT.

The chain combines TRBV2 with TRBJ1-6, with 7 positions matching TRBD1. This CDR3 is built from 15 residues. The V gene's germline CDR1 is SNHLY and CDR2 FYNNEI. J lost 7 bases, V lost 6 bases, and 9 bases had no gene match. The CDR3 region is CASRTLTGRNSPLHF. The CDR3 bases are TGTGCCAGCAGGACGTTGACAGGGAGAAATTCACCCCTCCACTTT.

The CDR3 DNA follows: TGTGCCAGCAGCGTAGGGACAGCCACTGAAGCTTTCTTT. This translates into CASSVGTATEAFF. The V call is TRBV9, the J call TRBJ1-1; D perhaps matches TRBD1 (6 bases). The V gene's germline CDR1 is SGDLS and CDR2 YYNGEE. V was trimmed by 0 bases and J by 4 bases, leaving 7 bases between them. This CDR3 is 13 amino acids long.

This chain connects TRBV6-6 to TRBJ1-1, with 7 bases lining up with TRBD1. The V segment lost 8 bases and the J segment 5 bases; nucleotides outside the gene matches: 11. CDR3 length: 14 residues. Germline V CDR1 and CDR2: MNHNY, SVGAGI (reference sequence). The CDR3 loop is CASRKPTGETEAFF. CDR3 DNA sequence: TGTGCCAGCCGAAAACCCACAGGGGAGACTGAAGCTTTCTTT.

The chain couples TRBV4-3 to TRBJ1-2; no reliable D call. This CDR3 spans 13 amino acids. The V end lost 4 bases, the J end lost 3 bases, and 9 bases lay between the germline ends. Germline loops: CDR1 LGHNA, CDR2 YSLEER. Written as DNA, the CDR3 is TGCGCCAGCAGCCCTCACCCCGACTATGGCTACACCTTC. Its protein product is CASSPHPDYGYTF.

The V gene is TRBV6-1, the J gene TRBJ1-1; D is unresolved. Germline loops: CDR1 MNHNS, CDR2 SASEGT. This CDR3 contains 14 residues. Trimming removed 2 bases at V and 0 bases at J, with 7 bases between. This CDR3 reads CASSEPRVNTEAFF. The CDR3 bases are TGTGCCAGCAGTGAACCTAGGGTGAACACTGAAGCTTTCTTT.